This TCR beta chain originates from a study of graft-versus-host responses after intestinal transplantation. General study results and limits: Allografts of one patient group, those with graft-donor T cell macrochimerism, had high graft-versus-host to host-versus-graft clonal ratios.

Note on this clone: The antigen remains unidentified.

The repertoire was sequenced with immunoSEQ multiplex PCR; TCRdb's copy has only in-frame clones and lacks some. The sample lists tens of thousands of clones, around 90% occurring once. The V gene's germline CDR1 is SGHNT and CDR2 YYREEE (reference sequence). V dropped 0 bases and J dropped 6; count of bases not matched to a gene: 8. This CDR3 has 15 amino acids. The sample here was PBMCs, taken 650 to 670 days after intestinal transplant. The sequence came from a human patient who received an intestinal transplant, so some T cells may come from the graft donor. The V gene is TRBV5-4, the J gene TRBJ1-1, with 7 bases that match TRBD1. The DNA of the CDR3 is TGTGCCAGCAGCTTGGACAGGGGTTCCTTCGCTGAAGCTTTCTTT. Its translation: CASSLDRGSFAEAFF.